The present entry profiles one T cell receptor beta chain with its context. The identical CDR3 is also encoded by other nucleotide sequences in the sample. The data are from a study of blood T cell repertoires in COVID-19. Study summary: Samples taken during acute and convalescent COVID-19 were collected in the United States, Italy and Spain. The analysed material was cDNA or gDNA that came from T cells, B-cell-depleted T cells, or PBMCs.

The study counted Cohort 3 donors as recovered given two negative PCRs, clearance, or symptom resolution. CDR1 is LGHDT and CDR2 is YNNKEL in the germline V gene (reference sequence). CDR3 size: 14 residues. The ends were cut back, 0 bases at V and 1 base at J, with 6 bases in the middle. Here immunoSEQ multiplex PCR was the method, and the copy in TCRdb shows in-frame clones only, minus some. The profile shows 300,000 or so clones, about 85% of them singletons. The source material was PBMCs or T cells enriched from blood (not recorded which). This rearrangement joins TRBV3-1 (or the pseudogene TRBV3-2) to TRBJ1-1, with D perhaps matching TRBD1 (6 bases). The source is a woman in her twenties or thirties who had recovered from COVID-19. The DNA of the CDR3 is TGTGCCAGCAGCCAAGACAGGGGGAACACTGAAGCTTTCTTT. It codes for CASSQDRGNTEAFF.